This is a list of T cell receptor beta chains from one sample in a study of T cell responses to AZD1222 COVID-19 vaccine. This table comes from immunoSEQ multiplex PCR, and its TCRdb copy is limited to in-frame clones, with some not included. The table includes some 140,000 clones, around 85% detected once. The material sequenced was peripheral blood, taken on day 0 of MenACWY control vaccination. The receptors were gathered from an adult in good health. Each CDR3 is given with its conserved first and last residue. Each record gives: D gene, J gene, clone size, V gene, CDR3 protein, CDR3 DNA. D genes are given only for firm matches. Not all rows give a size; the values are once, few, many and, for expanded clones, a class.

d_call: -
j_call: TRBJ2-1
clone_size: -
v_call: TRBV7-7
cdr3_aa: CASSLEAQTEQFF
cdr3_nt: TGTGCTAGCAGCTTAGAAGCCCAGACTGAGCAGTTCTTC

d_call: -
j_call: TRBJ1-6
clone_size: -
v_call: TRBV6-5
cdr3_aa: CASRGQLNSPLHF
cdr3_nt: TGTGCCAGCAGGGGGCAGCTTAATTCACCCCTCCACTTT

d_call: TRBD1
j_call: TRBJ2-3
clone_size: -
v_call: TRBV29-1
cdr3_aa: CSVDSDRVDTDTQYF
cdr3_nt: TGCAGCGTTGACTCGGACAGGGTTGACACAGATACGCAGTATTTT

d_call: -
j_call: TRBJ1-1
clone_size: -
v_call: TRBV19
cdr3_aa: CASSGRGPNTEAFF
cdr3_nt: TGTGCCAGTAGCGGACGGGGCCCGAACACTGAAGCTTTCTTT

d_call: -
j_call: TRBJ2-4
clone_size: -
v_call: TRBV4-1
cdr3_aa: CASSQGIAKNIQYF
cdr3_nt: TGCGCCAGCAGCCAGGGGATAGCCAAAAACATTCAGTACTTC

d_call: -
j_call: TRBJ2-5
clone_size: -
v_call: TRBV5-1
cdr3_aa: CASSLQGWETQYF
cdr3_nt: TGCGCCAGCAGCTTGCAAGGTTGGGAGACCCAGTACTTC

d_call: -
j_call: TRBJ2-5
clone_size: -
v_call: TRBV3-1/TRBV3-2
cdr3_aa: CASSQDWGERGQETQYF
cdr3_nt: TGTGCCAGCAGCCAAGATTGGGGGGAGAGGGGGCAAGAGACCCAGTACTTC

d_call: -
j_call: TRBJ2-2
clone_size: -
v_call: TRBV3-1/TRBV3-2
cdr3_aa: CASSQDVFRGGELFF
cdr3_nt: TGTGCCAGCAGCCAAGATGTTTTTCGCGGCGGGGAGCTGTTTTTT

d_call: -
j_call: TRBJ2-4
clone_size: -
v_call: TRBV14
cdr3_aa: CASSQVGSKNIQYF
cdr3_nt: TGTGCCAGCAGCCAAGTGGGGTCGAAAAACATTCAGTACTTC

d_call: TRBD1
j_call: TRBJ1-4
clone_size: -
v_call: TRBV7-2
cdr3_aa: CASRGQGSEKLFF
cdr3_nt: TGTGCCAGCAGGGGACAGGGAAGTGAAAAACTGTTTTTT

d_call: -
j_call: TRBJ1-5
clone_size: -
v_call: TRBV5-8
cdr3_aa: CASRAGRQNQPQHF
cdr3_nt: TGTGCCAGCAGGGCAGGGCGCCAGAATCAGCCCCAGCATTTT

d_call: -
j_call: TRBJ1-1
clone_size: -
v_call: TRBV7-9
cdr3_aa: CASSSLGIAFF
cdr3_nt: TGTGCCAGCAGCTCTTTAGGTATTGCTTTCTTT

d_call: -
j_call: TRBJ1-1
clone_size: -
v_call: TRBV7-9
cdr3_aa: CASSLGQVNTEAFF
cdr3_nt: TGTGCCAGCAGCTTAGGACAGGTGAACACTGAAGCTTTCTTT

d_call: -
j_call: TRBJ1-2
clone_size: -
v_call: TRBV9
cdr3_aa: CASSSGQGFSGYTF
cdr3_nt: TGTGCCAGCAGCTCCGGGCAGGGGTTCAGTGGCTACACCTTC

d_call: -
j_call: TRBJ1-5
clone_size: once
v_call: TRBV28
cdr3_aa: CASYSGGNVNQPQHF
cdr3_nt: TGTGCCAGCTACTCTGGAGGGAATGTAAATCAGCCCCAGCATTTT

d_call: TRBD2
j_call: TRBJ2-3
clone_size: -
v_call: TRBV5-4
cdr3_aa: CASSLAGGLSDTQYF
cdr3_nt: TGTGCCAGCAGCTTAGCGGGGGGGCTCTCAGATACGCAGTATTTT

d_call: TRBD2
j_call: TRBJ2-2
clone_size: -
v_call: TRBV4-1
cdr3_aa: CASSQDRAGGHGELFF
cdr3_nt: TGCGCCAGCAGCCAAGATCGAGCGGGAGGTCACGGGGAGCTGTTTTTT

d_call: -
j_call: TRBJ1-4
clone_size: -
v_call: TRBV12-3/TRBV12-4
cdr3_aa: CASSFTSRDKLFF
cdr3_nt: TGTGCCAGCAGTTTCACCAGCCGGGACAAACTGTTTTTT

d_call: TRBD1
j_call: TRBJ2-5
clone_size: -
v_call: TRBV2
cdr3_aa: CASSLDRGSEETQYF
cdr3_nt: TGTGCCAGCAGTTTAGACAGGGGGTCTGAGGAGACCCAGTACTTC

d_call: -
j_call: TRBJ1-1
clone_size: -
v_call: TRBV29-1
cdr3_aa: CSAQIGGMNTEAFF
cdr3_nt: TGCAGCGCTCAGATCGGAGGGATGAACACTGAAGCTTTCTTT

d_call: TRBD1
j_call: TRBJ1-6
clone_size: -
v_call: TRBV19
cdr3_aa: CASSITGVGSPLHF
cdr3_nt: TGTGCCAGTAGCATCACAGGGGTTGGTTCACCCCTCCACTTT

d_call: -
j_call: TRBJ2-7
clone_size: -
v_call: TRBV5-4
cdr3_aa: CASSPARGGEQYF
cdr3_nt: TGTGCCAGCAGTCCTGCCCGGGGAGGCGAGCAGTACTTC

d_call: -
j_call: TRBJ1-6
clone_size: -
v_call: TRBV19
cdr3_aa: CASSLGINSPLHF
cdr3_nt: TGTGCCAGTAGTCTAGGGATTAATTCACCCCTCCACTTT

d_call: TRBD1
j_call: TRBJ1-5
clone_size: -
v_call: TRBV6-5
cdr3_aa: CASKKQGIGNQPQHF
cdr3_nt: TGTGCCAGCAAAAAACAGGGGATTGGCAATCAGCCCCAGCATTTT

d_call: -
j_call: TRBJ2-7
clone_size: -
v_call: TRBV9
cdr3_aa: CASSPHPESSLGQYF
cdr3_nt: TGTGCCAGCAGCCCCCACCCCGAGTCATCACTGGGGCAGTACTTC

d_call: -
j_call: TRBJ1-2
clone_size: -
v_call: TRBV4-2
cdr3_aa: CASSQDRVRNYGYTF
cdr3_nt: TGTGCCAGCAGCCAAGATCGGGTCCGGAACTATGGCTACACCTTC

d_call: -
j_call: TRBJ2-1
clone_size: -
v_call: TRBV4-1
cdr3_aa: CASSRRVDSYNEQFF
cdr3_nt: TGCGCCAGCAGCCGTAGGGTTGATTCCTACAATGAGCAGTTCTTC

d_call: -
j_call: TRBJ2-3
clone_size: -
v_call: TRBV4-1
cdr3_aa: CASSREGVDTQYF
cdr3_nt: TGCGCCAGCAGCCGCGAGGGGGTGGATACGCAGTATTTT

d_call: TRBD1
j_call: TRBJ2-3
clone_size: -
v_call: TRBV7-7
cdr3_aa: CASSLVQGAGDTQYF
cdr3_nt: TGTGCTAGCAGCTTAGTACAGGGGGCCGGAGATACGCAGTATTTT

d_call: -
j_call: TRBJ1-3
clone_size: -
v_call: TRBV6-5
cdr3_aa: CASSYQGPISGNTIYF
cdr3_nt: TGTGCCAGCAGTTACCAAGGTCCCATCTCTGGAAACACCATATATTTT

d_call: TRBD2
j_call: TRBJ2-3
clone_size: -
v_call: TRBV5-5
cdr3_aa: CASSFASGVTDTQYF
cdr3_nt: TGTGCCAGCAGTTTTGCTAGCGGGGTCACAGATACGCAGTATTTT

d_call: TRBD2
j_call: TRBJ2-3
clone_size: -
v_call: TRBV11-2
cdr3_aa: CASSLVGRASSDTQYF
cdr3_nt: TGTGCCAGCAGCTTAGTTGGGAGGGCGTCTTCGGATACGCAGTATTTT

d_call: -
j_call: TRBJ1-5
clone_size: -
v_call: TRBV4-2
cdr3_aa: CASSQGRGVSNQPQHF
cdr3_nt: TGTGCCAGCAGCCAGGGGAGAGGGGTTAGCAATCAGCCCCAGCATTTT

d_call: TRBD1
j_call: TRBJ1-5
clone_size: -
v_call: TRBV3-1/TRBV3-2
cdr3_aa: CASSQDHRGGSNQPQHF
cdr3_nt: TGTGCCAGCAGCCAAGACCACAGGGGGGGGAGCAATCAGCCCCAGCATTTT

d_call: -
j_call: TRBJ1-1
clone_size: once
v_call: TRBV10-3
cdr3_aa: CAISIQGDTEAFF
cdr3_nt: TGTGCCATCAGCATACAGGGTGACACTGAAGCTTTCTTT

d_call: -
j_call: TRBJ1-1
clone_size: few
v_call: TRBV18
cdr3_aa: CASSPPWGTNTEAFF
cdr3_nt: TGTGCCAGCTCACCACCGTGGGGGACAAACACTGAAGCTTTCTTT

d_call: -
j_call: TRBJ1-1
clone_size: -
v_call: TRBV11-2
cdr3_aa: CASTLGATGPGAFF
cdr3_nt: TGTGCCAGCACCTTGGGGGCGACTGGGCCAGGAGCTTTCTTT

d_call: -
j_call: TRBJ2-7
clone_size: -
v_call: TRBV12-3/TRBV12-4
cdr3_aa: CASSHIAYEQYF
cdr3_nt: TGTGCCAGCAGCCACATTGCCTACGAGCAGTACTTC

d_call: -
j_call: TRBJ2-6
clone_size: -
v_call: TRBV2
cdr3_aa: CASSAAAANVLTF
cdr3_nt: TGTGCCAGCAGTGCCGCCGCGGCCAACGTCCTGACTTTC

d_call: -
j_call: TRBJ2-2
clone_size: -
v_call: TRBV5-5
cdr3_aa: CASSSTPLDSGELFF
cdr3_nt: TGTGCCAGCAGCTCAACGCCCCTAGATTCCGGGGAGCTGTTTTTT

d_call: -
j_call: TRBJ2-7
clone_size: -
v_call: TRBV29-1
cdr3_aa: CSVEIVGDAYEQYF
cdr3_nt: TGCAGCGTTGAAATAGTAGGGGACGCCTACGAGCAGTACTTC

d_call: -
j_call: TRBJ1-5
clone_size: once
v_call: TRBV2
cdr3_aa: CASSGGAEDQPQHF
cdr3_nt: TGTGCCAGCAGTGGGGGGGCCGAGGATCAGCCCCAGCATTTT

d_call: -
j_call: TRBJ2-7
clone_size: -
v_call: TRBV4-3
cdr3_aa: CASSQDFPSEAYEQYF
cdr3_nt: TGCGCCAGCAGCCAAGATTTTCCTAGCGAGGCCTACGAGCAGTACTTC

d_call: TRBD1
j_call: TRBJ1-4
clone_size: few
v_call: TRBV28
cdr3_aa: CASSLIPGQPSEKLFF
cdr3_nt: TGTGCCAGCAGTCTCATTCCGGGACAGCCCTCTGAAAAACTGTTTTTT

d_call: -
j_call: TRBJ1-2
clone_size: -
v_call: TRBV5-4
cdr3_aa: CASSPSVAGLNYGYTF
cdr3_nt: TGTGCCAGCAGCCCGAGTGTAGCGGGGTTGAACTATGGCTACACCTTC

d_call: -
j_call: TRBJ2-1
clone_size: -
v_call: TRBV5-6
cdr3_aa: CASSFGTPWDEQFF
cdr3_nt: TGTGCCAGCAGCTTCGGGACCCCATGGGATGAGCAGTTCTTC